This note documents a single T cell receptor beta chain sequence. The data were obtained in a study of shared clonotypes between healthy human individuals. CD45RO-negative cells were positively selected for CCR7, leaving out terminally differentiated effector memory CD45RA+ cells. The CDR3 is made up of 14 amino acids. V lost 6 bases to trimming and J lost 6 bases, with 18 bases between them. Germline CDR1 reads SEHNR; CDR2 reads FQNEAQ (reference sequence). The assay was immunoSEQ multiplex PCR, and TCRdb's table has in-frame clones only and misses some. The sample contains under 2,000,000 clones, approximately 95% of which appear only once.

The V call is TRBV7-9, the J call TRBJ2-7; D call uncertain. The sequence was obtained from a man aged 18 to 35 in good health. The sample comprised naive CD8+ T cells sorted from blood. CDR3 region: CASSPPRDRREQYF. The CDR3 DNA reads TGTGCCAGCAGTCCCCCGCGCGACCGTCGCGAGCAGTACTTC.